The source of this T cell receptor beta chain is a study of identical twins' blood T cells. The donors were healthy female monozygous twins, three pairs in total. A few counts support this clonotype. No antigen is known for it. Regarding the study as a whole: Environmental influences on twin similarity could not be excluded.

Germline values: CDR1 LGHNA, CDR2 YSLEER. This CDR3 spans 16 amino acids. J was trimmed by 5 bases and V by 4 bases; bases with no gene match: 8. Each TCR cDNA library carried sample-specific barcodes on both ends. In the original analysis: Each library had roughly 2.2 to 4 million CDR3 reads and about 100,000 to nearly 500,000 clonotypes. TCRdb recomputed calls from the 5' RACE reads with MiXCR, one row per CDR3 protein. V and J calls and clone size were set by TCRdb, not the authors. The sample has hundreds of thousands of distinct CDR3 sequences; over 25% are singletons. This sequence joins TRBV4-3 and TRBJ1-6; 7 nucleotides align to TRBD1. The source material was PBMCs. This sequence was found in a woman aged 18-49 years in good health. The CDR3 loop is CASSRGTAAHNSPLHF. In nucleotides, the CDR3 is TGCGCCAGCAGCCGCGGGACAGCGGCACATAATTCACCCCTCCACTTT.